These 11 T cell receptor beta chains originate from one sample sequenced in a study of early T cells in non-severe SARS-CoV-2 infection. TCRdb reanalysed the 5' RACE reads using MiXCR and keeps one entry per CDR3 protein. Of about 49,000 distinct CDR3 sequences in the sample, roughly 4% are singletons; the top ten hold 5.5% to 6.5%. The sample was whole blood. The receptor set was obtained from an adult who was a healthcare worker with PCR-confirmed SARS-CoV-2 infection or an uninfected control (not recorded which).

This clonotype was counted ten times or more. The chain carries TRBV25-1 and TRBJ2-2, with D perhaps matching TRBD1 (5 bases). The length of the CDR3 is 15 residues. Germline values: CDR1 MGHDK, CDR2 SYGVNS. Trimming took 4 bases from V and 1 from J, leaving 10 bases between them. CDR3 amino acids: CASSGTRRNTGELFF. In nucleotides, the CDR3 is TGTGCCAGCAGTGGGACAAGGAGGAACACCGGGGAGCTGTTTTTT.

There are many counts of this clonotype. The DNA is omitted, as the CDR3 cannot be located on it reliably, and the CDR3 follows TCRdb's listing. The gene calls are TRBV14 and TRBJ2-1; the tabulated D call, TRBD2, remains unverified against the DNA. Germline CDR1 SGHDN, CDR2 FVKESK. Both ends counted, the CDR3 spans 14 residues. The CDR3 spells CASSQVGSGSKGFF.

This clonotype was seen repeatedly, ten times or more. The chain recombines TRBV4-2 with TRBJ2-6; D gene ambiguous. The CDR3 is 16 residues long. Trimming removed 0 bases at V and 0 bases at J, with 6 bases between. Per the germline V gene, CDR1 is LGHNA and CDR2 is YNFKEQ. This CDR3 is CASSQEVSSGANVLTF. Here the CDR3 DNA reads TGTGCCAGCAGCCAAGAGGTTAGCTCTGGGGCCAACGTCCTGACTTTC.

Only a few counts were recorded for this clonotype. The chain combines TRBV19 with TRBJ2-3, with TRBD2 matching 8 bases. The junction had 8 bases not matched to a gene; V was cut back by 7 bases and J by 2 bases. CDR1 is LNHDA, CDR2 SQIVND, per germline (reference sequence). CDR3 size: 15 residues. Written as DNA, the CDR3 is TGTGCCAGTACCGAAACTAGCGGTCCCACAGATACGCAGTATTTT. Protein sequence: CASTETSGPTDTQYF.

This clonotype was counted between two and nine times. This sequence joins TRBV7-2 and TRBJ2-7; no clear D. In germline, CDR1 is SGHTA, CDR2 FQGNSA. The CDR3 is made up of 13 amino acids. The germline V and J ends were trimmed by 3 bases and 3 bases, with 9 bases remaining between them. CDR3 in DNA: TGTGCCAGCAGCTTGGACGCAAACTACGAGCAGTACTTC. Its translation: CASSLDANYEQYF.

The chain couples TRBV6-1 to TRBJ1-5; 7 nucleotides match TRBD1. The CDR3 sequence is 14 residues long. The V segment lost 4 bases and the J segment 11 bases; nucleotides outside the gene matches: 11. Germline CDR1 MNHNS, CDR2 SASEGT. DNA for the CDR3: TGTGCCAGCAGTGCGGACAGGTCCTCGGTCGCCCAGCATTTT. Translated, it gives CASSADRSSVAQHF.

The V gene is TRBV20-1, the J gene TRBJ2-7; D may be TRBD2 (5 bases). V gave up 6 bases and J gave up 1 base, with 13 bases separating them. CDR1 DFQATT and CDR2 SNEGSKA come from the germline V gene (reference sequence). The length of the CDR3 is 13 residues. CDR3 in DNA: TGCAGTGCCCCGGACTTCCCGTCCTACGAGCAGTACTTC. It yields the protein CSAPDFPSYEQYF.

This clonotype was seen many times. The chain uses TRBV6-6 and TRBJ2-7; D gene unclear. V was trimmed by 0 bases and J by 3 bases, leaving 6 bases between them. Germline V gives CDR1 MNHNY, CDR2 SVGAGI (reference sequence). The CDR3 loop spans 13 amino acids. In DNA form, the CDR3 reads TGTGCCAGCAGTTACTCAGGGTACTACGAGCAGTACTTC. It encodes CASSYSGYYEQYF.

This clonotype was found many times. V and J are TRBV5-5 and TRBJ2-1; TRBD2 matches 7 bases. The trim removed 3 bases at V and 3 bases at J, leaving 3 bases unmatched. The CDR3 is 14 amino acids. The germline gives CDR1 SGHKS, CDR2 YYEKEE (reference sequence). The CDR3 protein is CASSSGGVYNEQFF. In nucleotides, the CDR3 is TGTGCCAGCAGCTCGGGGGGAGTCTACAATGAGCAGTTCTTC.

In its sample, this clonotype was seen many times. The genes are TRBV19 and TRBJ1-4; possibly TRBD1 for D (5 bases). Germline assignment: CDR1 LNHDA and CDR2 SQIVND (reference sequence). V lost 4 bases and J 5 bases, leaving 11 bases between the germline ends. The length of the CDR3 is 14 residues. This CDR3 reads CASSTGSQNEKLFF. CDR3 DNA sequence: TGTGCCAGTAGTACAGGGAGCCAAAATGAAAAACTGTTTTTT.

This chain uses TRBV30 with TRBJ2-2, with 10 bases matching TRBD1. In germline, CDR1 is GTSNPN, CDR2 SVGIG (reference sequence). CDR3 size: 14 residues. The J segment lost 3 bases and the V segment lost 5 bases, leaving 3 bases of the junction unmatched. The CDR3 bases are TGTGCCTGGGACAGGGGGCGCGACACCGGGGAGCTGTTTTTT. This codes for CAWDRGRDTGELFF.